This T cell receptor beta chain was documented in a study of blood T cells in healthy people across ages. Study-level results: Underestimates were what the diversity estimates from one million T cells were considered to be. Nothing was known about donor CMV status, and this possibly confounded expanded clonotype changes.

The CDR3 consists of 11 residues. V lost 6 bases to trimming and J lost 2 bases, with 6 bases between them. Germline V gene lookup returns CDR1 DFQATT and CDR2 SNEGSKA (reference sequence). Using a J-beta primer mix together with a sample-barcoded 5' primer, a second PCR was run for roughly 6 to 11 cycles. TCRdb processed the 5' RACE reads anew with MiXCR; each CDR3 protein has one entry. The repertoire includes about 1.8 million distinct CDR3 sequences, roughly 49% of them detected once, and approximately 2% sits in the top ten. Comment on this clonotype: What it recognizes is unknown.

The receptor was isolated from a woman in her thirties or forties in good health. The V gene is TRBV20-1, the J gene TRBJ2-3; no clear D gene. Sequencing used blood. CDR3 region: CSAEPTDTQYF. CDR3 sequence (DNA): TGCAGTGCCGAACCCACAGATACGCAGTATTTT.